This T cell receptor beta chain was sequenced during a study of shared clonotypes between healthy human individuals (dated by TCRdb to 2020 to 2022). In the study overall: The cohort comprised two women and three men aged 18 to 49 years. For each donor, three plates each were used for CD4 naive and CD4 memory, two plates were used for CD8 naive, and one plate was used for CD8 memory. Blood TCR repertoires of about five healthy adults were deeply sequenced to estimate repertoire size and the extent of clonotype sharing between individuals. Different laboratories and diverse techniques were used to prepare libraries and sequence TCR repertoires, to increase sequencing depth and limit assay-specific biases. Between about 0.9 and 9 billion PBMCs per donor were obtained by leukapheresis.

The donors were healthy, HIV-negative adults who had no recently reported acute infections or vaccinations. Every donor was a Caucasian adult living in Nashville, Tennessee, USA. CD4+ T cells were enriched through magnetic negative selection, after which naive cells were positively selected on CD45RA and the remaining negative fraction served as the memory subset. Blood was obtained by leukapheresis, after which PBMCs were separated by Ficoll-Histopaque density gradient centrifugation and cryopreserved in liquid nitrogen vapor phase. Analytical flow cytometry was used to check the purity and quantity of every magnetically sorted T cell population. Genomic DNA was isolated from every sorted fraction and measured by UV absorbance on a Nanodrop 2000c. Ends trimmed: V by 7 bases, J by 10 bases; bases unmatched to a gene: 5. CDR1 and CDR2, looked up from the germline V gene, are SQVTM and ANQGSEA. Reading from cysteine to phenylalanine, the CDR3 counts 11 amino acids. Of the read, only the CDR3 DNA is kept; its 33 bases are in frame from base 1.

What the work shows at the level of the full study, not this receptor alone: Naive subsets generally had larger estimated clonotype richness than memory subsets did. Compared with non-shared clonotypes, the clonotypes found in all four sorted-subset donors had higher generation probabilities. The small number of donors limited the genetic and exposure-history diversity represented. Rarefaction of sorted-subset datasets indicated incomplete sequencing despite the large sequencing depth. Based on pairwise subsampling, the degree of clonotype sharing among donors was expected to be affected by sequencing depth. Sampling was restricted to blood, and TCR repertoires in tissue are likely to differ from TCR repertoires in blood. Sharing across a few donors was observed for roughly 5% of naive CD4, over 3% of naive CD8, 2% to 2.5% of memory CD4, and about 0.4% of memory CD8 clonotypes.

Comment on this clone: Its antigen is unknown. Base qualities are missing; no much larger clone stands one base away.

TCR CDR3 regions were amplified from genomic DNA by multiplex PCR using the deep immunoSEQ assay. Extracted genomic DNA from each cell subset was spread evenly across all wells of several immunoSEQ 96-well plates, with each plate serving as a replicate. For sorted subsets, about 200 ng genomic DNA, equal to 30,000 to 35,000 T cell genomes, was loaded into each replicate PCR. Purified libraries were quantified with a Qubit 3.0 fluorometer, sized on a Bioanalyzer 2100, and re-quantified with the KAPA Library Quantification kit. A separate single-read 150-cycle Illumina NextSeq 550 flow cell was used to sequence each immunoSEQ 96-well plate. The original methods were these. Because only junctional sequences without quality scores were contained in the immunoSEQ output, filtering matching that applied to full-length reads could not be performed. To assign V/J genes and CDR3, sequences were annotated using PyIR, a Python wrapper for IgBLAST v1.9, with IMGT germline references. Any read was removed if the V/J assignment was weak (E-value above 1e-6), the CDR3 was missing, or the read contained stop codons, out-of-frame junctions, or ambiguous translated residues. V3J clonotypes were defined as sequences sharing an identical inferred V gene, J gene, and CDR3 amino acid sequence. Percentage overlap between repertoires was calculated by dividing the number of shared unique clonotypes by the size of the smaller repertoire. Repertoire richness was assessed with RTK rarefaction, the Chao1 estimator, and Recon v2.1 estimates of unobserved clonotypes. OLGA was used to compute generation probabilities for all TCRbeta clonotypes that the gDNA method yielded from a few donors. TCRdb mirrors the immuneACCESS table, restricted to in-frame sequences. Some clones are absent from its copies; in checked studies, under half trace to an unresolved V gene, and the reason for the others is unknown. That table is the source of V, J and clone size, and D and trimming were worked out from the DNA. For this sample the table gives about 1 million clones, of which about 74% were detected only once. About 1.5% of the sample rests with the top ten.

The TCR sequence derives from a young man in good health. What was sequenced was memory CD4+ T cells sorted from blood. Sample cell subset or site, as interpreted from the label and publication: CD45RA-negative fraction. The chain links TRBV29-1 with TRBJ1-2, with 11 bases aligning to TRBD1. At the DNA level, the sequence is TGCAGCGCTGGGGGACAGGGGGTCTACACCTTC. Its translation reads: CSAGGQGVYTF.